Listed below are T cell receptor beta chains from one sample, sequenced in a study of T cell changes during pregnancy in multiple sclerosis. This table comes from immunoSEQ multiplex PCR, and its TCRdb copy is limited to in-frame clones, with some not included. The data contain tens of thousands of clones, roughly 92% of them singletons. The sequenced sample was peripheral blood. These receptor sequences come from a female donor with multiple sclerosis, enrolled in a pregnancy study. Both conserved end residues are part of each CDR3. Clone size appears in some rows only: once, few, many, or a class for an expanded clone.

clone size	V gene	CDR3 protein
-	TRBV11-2	CASSLDSPIYEQYF
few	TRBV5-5	CASSLELSYGYTF
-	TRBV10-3	CAISESVYEQYF
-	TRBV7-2	CASSLLLAGEGNDEQFF
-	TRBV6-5	CASSPQRFDTDTQYF
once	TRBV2	CASSDSGAGNEQFF
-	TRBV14	CASSQDLRETQYF
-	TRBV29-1	CSVEGLAGGSYEQYF
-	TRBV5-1	CASSLTSGSRNEQFF
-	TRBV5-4	CASSQGAGSYNEQFF
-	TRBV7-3	CASSLSSGTDTQYF
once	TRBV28	CASSLPGQGANGYTF
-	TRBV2	CASRRTVEGSPLHF
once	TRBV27	CASSLLGTGNYGYTF
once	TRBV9	CASSPGTGGTFNYGYTF
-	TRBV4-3	CASSQDMVYEQFF
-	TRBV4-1	CASSLTPRGLAGAGVSYNEQFF
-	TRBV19	CASSDTGSTNEKLFF
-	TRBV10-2	CASSEDSGQETQYF
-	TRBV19	CASKKGGQAYEQYF
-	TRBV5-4	CASSLDSGGYQETQYF
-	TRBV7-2	CASSLGTHSYNEQFF
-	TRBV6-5	CASRAGLLKTYEQYF
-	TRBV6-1	CASSVSSGSSYNEQFF